These 22 T cell receptor beta chains were sequenced from one sample in a study of blood T cell repertoires in COVID-19. The protocol was immunoSEQ multiplex PCR, while the TCRdb copy is restricted to in-frame clones and leaves out a portion. The sample includes roughly 400,000 clones, approximately 90% seen only once; the top ten take 1.4% to 1.5%. The sample taken for sequencing was PBMCs or T cells enriched from blood (not recorded which). These receptors came from a woman aged 18-29 years who had been exposed to COVID-19.

This clone was observed a handful of times. The chain joins TRBV23-1 to TRBJ1-1; D uncertain. TRBV23-1 is an ORF for which the function is uncertain. V lost 8 bases and J 0 bases, leaving 10 bases between the germline ends. This CDR3 is built from 13 residues. Here the CDR3 reads CASRGKLNTEAFF. DNA for the CDR3: TGCGCCAGCCGGGGTAAATTGAACACTGAAGCTTTCTTT.

There are a few counts of this clone. V is TRBV5-6 and J is TRBJ2-7; D is perhaps TRBD1 (6 bases). The V and J ends lost 0 bases and 7 bases respectively, with 11 bases between them. In germline, CDR1 is SGHDT, CDR2 YYEEEE. The CDR3 runs to 13 residues. The CDR3: CASSLVQGWEQYF. CDR3 DNA: TGTGCCAGCAGCTTGGTCCAGGGGTGGGAGCAGTACTTC. The entire variable domain, with the rest obtained from reference TRBV5-6 and TRBJ2-7, is as follows: DAGVTQSPTHLIKTRGQQVTLRCSPKSGHDTVSWYQQALGQGPQFIFQYYEEEERQRGNFPDRFSGHQFPNYSSELNVNALLLGDSALYLCASSLVQGWEQYFGPGTRLTVT.

V and J are TRBV27 and TRBJ1-3, with D possibly matching TRBD1 (5 bases). Germline V gene sequence: CDR1 MNHEY, CDR2 SMNVEV (reference sequence). V shed 5 bases and J shed 3 bases, with 11 bases lying between them. The CDR3 runs to 14 residues. The CDR3 coding sequence is TGTGCCAGCAGTCCGTTAGGGGTTGGAAACACCATATATTTT. Amino acids: CASSPLGVGNTIYF.

This clone showed up just once. The chain uses TRBV7-2 and TRBJ2-5; 7 bases fit TRBD2. Germline trimming cut 3 bases from V and 1 base from J; bases unmatched to any gene: 11. This CDR3 contains 17 residues. Per the germline V gene, CDR1 is SGHTA and CDR2 is FQGNSA. The CDR3 region has the DNA TGTGCCAGCAGCTTTGGTTTGCTGGCGGGGGTCCAAGAGACCCAGTACTTC. Translated, it gives CASSFGLLAGVQETQYF.

The chain has TRBV11-2 and TRBJ2-5, with D hard to call. The ends were cut back, 1 base at V and 2 bases at J, with 8 bases in the middle. This CDR3 is 14 amino acids long. Germline V CDR1 and CDR2: SGHAT, FQNNGV. In DNA, the CDR3 is TGTGCCAGCAGCTTAGCCCGGGTTCAAGAGACCCAGTACTTC. This sequence encodes CASSLARVQETQYF.

About this clone: Germline is not matched at one junction end, which may reflect a read error. The chain combines TRBV9 with TRBJ2-7, with TRBD2 identical over 12 bases. Per the germline V gene, CDR1 is SGDLS and CDR2 is YYNGEE. The length of the CDR3 is 15 residues. DNA of the CDR3: TGTGCCAGCAGTGTAGCTCCTAGCGGGGGGGCCGAGCAGTACTTC. Its translation: CASSVAPSGGAEQYF.

This chain links TRBV10-3 with TRBJ1-5; D uncertain. CDR3 length: 13 residues. Per germline, CDR1 ENHRY and CDR2 SYGVKD. V was pared by 0 bases and J by 6 bases, with 6 bases between. As DNA, the CDR3 is TGTGCCATCAGTGAGTCAGGGAGTCAGCCCCAGCATTTT. This codes for CAISESGSQPQHF.

The chain recombines TRBV4-1 with TRBJ2-7; weak D call: TRBD1 (6 bases). CDR3 length equals 14 residues. Germline loops: CDR1 MGHRA, CDR2 YSYEKL. Trimming stripped 5 bases from V and 3 bases from J, with 14 bases between. The CDR3 loop reads CASSYRDKYYEQYF. DNA of the CDR3: TGCGCCAGCAGCTACCGGGACAAGTACTACGAGCAGTACTTC.

This clone has a handful of counts. V is TRBV9 and J is TRBJ1-1; D not resolved. The V and J ends lost 0 bases and 2 bases respectively, with 5 bases between them. Germline CDR1 is SGDLS and CDR2 is YYNGEE. This CDR3 is 13 amino acids long. In DNA, the CDR3 is TGTGCCAGCAGCGTAGCAGTAAACACTGAAGCTTTCTTT. This gives the protein CASSVAVNTEAFF.

The CDR3 DNA follows: TGCAGTGCTAGTCTGGGACAAGGGGACTATGGCTACACCTTC. As protein: CSASLGQGDYGYTF. The chain links TRBV20-1 to TRBJ1-2; TRBD1 might be the D (6 bases). CDR1 is DFQATT and CDR2 is SNEGSKA in the germline V gene (reference sequence). V was clipped by 3 bases and J by 3 bases, with 14 bases between them. This CDR3 has 14 amino acids.

This sequence joins TRBV3-1 (or the pseudogene TRBV3-2) and TRBJ1-1; D uncertain. Germline loops: CDR1 LGHDT, CDR2 YNNKEL (reference sequence). This CDR3 is built from 15 residues. V was pared by 1 base and J by 5 bases, with 14 bases between. CDR3 sequence: CASSQAWGGWTEAFF. In nucleotides, the CDR3 is TGTGCCAGCAGCCAAGCCTGGGGAGGGTGGACTGAAGCTTTCTTT.

V gene TRBV19 combines with J gene TRBJ2-7, with D unclear. The CDR3 has 14 residues. Looked up from germline, CDR1 is LNHDA and CDR2 is SQIVND (reference sequence). The V gene lost 4 bases and the J gene lost 7 bases, with 17 bases spanning the gap. CDR3 loop: CASSNELTGREQYF. Written as DNA, the CDR3 is TGTGCCAGTAGTAATGAGTTGACTGGTAGAGAGCAGTACTTC.

The CDR3 region is CASRLGSGINEKLFF. DNA for the CDR3: TGTGCCAGCAGGCTAGGGTCGGGGATTAATGAAAAACTGTTTTTT. The chain combines TRBV7-2 with TRBJ1-4; no firm D call. The CDR3 spans 15 residues. CDR1 is SGHTA, CDR2 FQGNSA, per germline. Trimming cost V 6 bases and J 4 bases, with 15 bases left between them. Together with reference TRBV7-2 and TRBJ1-4, the CDR3 gives the full variable domain: GAGVSQSPSNKVTEKGKDVELRCDPISGHTALYWYRQSLGQGLEFLIYFQGNSAPDKSGLPSDRFSAERTGGSVSTLTIQRTQQEDSAVYLCASRLGSGINEKLFFGSGTQLSVL.

The genes are TRBV2 and TRBJ1-2, with 8 bases that match TRBD1. The V gene end was trimmed by 2 bases and the J gene end by 4 bases; junction bases not matched to a gene: 6. The germline V gene encodes CDR1 SNHLY and CDR2 FYNNEI. The CDR3 runs 15 residues. The CDR3 coding sequence is TGTGCCAGCAGTGAACCGGGACAGGCGCCCTATGGCTACACCTTC. As protein: CASSEPGQAPYGYTF.

The rearrangement joins TRBV28 to TRBJ1-1; 7 nucleotides line up with TRBD1. In germline, CDR1 is MDHEN, CDR2 SYDVKM. This CDR3 is 15 amino acids long. V was pared by 7 bases and J by 1 base, with 9 bases of the junction left unmatched. The CDR3 here is CASISGGSGNTEAFF. CDR3 DNA: TGTGCCAGCATCTCAGGGGGATCCGGGAACACTGAAGCTTTCTTT.

The V and J genes are TRBV3-1 (or the pseudogene TRBV3-2) and TRBJ2-7; TRBD2 agrees at 13 bases. There are 17 residues in the CDR3. Germline V lookup: CDR1 LGHDT, CDR2 YNNKEL (reference sequence). Trimming at V came to 0 bases and at J to 6 bases, leaving 8 bases not matched to a gene. CDR3 coding DNA: TGTGCCAGCAGCCAAGATCGACTAGCGGGGGGCCCCAGCGAGCAGTACTTC. Protein product: CASSQDRLAGGPSEQYF.

V usage is TRBV19 and J usage is TRBJ1-4, with D possibly TRBD1 on 5 matching bases. The germline V gene encodes CDR1 LNHDA and CDR2 SQIVND (reference sequence). The CDR3 totals 13 residues. Trimming took 3 bases from V and 8 from J, leaving 10 bases between them. DNA of the CDR3: TGTGCCAGTAGTATGGCCGGGGGGGAAAAACTGTTTTTT. It is translated as CASSMAGGEKLFF.

This clone has only one observation. V is TRBV7-2 and J is TRBJ2-5; TRBD2 aligns across 7 bases. Looked up from germline, CDR1 is SGHTA and CDR2 is FQGNSA. This CDR3 has 15 residues. Unmatched junction bases numbered 10, after V lost 7 bases and J lost 2 bases. The CDR3 spells CASIDMVGLQETQYF. The CDR3 DNA reads as TGTGCCAGCATCGATATGGTGGGACTACAAGAGACCCAGTACTTC. The full variable domain, its missing parts supplied by reference TRBV7-2 and TRBJ2-5, is GAGVSQSPSNKVTEKGKDVELRCDPISGHTALYWYRQSLGQGLEFLIYFQGNSAPDKSGLPSDRFSAERTGGSVSTLTIQRTQQEDSAVYLCASIDMVGLQETQYFGPGTRLLVL.

This clone was seen only once. The rearrangement uses TRBV28 and TRBJ1-1; 7 bases match TRBD1. After removal of 3 bases from V and 2 bases from J, the junction contained 6 bases not matched to a gene. The CDR3 sequence is 15 residues long. The germline CDR1 and CDR2 sequences are MDHEN and SYDVKM. In DNA form, the CDR3 reads TGTGCCAGCAGTTTGGGAGACAGGGTTAACACTGAAGCTTTCTTT. This codes for CASSLGDRVNTEAFF.

This clone showed up just once. The V call is TRBV9, the J call TRBJ2-7; 16 bases agree with TRBD2. After removal of 5 bases from V and 5 bases from J, the junction contained 4 bases not matched to a gene. Germline CDR1 reads SGDLS; CDR2 reads YYNGEE. The CDR3 length is 15 residues. The CDR3 DNA sequence: TGTGCCAGCAGGGGACTAGCGGGGGGGCCCCACGAGCAGTACTTC. Its translation is CASRGLAGGPHEQYF. Variable domain in full (rest from reference TRBV9 and TRBJ2-7): DSGVTQTPKHLITATGQRVTLRCSPRSGDLSVYWYQQSLDQGLQFLIQYYNGEERAKGNILERFSAQQFPDLHSELNLSSLELGDSALYFCASRGLAGGPHEQYFGPGTRLTVT.

CDR3 loop: CASSLDSGGDYNEQFF. CDR3 bases: TGCGCCAGCAGCTTAGATAGCGGGGGGGATTACAATGAGCAGTTCTTC. The V gene is TRBV5-1, the J gene TRBJ2-1; 11 bases are shared with TRBD2. The CDR3 loop spans 16 amino acids. The germline V gene encodes CDR1 SGHRS and CDR2 YFSETQ. Trimming took 2 bases from V and 4 from J; bases not matched to a gene: 5.

The chain recombines TRBV10-1 with TRBJ1-6; 8 positions agree with TRBD1. There are 18 residues in the CDR3. Germline CDR1 WNHNN, CDR2 SYGVQD (reference sequence). After removal of 3 bases from V and 0 bases from J, the junction contained 7 bases not matched to a gene. DNA for the CDR3: TGCGCCAGCAGTGACAGGGACAGGCCTTTCTCCTATAATTCACCCCTCCACTTT. It translates to CASSDRDRPFSYNSPLHF.